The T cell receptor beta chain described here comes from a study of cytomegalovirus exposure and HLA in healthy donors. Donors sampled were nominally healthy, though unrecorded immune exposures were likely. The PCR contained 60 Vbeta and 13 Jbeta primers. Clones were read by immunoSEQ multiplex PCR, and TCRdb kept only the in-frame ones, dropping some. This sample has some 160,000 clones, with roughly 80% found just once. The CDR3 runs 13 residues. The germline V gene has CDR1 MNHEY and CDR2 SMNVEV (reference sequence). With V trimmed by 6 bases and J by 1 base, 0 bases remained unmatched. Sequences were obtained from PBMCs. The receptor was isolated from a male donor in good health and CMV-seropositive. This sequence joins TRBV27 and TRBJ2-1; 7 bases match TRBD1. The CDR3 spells CASRGQSYNEQFF. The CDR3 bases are TGTGCCAGCAGGGGACAGTCCTACAATGAGCAGTTCTTC.